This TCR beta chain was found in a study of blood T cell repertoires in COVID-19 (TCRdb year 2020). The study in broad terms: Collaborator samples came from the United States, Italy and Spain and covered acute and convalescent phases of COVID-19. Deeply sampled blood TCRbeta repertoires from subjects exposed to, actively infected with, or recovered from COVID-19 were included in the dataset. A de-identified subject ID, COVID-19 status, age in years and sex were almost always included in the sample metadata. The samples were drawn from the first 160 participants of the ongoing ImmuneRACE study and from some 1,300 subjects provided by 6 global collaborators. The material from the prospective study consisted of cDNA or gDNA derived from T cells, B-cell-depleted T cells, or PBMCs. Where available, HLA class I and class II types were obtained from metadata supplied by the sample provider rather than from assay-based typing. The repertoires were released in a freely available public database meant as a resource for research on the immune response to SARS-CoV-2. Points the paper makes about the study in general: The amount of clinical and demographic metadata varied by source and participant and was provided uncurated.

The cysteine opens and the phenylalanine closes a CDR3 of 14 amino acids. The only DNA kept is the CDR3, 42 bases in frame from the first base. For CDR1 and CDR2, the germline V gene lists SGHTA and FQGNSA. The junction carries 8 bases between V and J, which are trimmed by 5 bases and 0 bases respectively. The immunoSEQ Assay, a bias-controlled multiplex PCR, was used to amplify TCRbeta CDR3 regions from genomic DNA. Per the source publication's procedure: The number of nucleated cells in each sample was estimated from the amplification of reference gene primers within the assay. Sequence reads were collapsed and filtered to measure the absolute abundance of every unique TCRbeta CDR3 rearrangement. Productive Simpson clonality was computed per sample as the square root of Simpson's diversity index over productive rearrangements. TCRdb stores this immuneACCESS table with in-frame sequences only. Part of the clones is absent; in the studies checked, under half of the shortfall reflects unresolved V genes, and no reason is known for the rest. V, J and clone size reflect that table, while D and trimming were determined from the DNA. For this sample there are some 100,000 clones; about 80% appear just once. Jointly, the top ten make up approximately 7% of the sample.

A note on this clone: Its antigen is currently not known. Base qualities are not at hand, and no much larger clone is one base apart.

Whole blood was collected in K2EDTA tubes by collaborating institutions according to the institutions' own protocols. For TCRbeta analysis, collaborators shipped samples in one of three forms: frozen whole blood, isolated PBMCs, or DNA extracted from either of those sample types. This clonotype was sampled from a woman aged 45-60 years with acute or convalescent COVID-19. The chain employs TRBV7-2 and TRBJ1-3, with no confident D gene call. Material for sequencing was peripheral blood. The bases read TGTGCCAGCAGCCGCGGACTCTCTGGAAACACCATATATTTT. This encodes CASSRGLSGNTIYF.